This T cell receptor (beta chain) was captured in a study of Tregs in tolerant kidney transplant recipients. The repertoire was sequenced with immunoSEQ multiplex PCR; TCRdb's copy has only in-frame clones and lacks some. Its clone listing holds tens of thousands of clones. The sample in question was CD4+ T cells from blood, obtained before the transplant. The sequence derives from a human donor who received a combined kidney and bone marrow transplant.

The DNA read from the CDR3 is TGTGCCAGCAGCCCCCGGTCCGACAGTCCCACTTATGAAAAA. Translated, it gives CASSPRSDSPTYEK. The whole CDR3 is CASSPRSDSPTYEKLFF. The chain links TRBV9 to TRBJ1-4; D is perhaps TRBD1 (5 bases). The CDR3 extends 3 residues past the end of the read, so its final part is completed from the germline J gene. CDR3 length equals 17 residues. Trimming shortened V by 4 bases and J by 6 bases, and 22 bases separated the two germline ends. The germline gives CDR1 SGDLS, CDR2 YYNGEE.